This T cell receptor beta chain was found in a study of T cells in Graves' hyperthyroidism and ophthalmopathy. Researchers amplified the TCR beta CDR3 regions from RNA transcripts. The TCR CDR3 first-round RT-PCR relied on the HTBI primer set. TCRdb processed the multiplex PCR reads anew with MiXCR; each CDR3 protein has one entry. The sample shows about 560,000 distinct CDR3 sequences, 15% to 20% of them seen only once. Concerning this clonotype itself: The junction and the germline gene differ at one end; a read error may be behind it.

The source of this sequence is a woman younger than 35 with Graves' hyperthyroidism. The sample comprised blood.

CDR3 nucleotide sequence: TGTGCCAGCAGGGCGGGTAGCACAGATACGCGGTATTTT. The encoded protein is CASRAGSTDTRYF. The genes are TRBV14 and TRBJ2-3; perhaps TRBD2 as D (5 bases). This CDR3 is 13 amino acids long. Germline V lookup: CDR1 SGHDN, CDR2 FVKESK. The entire variable domain, with the rest obtained from reference TRBV14 and TRBJ2-3, is as follows: EAGVTQFPSHSVIEKGQTVTLRCDPISGHDNLYWYRRVMGKEIKFLLHFVKESKQDESGMPNNRFLAERTGGTYSTLKVQPAELEDSGVYFCASRAGSTDTRYFGPGTRLTVL.